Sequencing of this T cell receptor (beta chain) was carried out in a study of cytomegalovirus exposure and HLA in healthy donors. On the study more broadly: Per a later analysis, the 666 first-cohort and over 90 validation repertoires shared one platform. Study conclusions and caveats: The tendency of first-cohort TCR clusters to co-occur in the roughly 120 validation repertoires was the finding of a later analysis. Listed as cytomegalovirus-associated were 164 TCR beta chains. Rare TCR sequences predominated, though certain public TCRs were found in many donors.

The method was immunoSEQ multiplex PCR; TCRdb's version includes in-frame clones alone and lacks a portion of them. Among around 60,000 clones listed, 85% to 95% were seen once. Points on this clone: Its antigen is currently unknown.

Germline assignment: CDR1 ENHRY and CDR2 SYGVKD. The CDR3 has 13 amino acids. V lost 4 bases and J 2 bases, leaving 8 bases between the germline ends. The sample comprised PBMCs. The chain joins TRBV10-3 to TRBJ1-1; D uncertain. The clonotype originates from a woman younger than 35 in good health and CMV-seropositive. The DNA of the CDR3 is TGTGCCATCAGTGTAGAGCCCAACACTGAAGCTTTCTTT. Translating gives CAISVEPNTEAFF.